This is a list of T cell receptor beta chains from one sample in a study of response to subunit inactivated influenza vaccine. TCRdb called the RT-PCR reads again in MiXCR, with one record for every CDR3 protein. The table has some 540,000 distinct CDR3 sequences, around 21% seen once; the top ten hold 2.5% to 3%. These data were also filed under a second study, of T cells expressing NK-cell markers.

The sample consisted of CD4+ T cells sorted from PBMCs, taken about 11 days after vaccination. These receptors originate from a man aged 50 to 60 who received an inactivated influenza vaccine. Both conserved end residues are part of each CDR3. Fields, in order: CDR3 protein, J gene, V gene, CDR3 length.

cdr3_aa: CASSLVGTSLSYEQYF
j_call: TRBJ2-7
v_call: TRBV5-1
cdr3_length: 16

cdr3_aa: CASSPGPRWNTGELFF
j_call: TRBJ2-2
v_call: TRBV7-3
cdr3_length: 16

cdr3_aa: CASSLAEGEAFF
j_call: TRBJ1-1
v_call: TRBV4-2
cdr3_length: 12

cdr3_aa: CASSYKGTRYYNEQFF
j_call: TRBJ2-1
v_call: TRBV6-2/TRBV6-3
cdr3_length: 16

cdr3_aa: CATSPGRVETQYF
j_call: TRBJ2-5
v_call: TRBV24-1
cdr3_length: 13

cdr3_aa: CASSQVGPYEQYF
j_call: TRBJ2-7
v_call: TRBV3-1
cdr3_length: 13

cdr3_aa: CAISEAGATDTQYF
j_call: TRBJ2-3
v_call: TRBV28
cdr3_length: 14

cdr3_aa: CSVVGRGLSEQFF
j_call: TRBJ2-1
v_call: TRBV29-1
cdr3_length: 13

cdr3_aa: CASSLDVFGDEQFF
j_call: TRBJ2-1
v_call: TRBV5-1
cdr3_length: 14

cdr3_aa: CASSLSPSGRGNEQFF
j_call: TRBJ2-1
v_call: TRBV5-1
cdr3_length: 16

cdr3_aa: CASSGDTLGYF
j_call: TRBJ2-3
v_call: TRBV7-2
cdr3_length: 11

cdr3_aa: CASSPRGRGTYNEQFF
j_call: TRBJ2-1
v_call: TRBV3-1
cdr3_length: 16

cdr3_aa: CASSRTSGGASYNEQFF
j_call: TRBJ2-1
v_call: TRBV6-1
cdr3_length: 17

cdr3_aa: CASSLMGQGSEKLFF
j_call: TRBJ1-4
v_call: TRBV5-1
cdr3_length: 15

cdr3_aa: CASSGGGQGVNYGYTF
j_call: TRBJ1-2
v_call: TRBV5-4
cdr3_length: 16

cdr3_aa: CASRETSSGNEQFF
j_call: TRBJ2-1
v_call: TRBV6-2/TRBV6-3
cdr3_length: 14

cdr3_aa: CASTPWGPDTQYF
j_call: TRBJ2-3
v_call: TRBV12-3/TRBV12-4
cdr3_length: 13

cdr3_aa: CASSYRENRNQPQHF
j_call: TRBJ1-5
v_call: TRBV6-2/TRBV6-3
cdr3_length: 15

cdr3_aa: CASSQAPGSYYGYTF
j_call: TRBJ1-2
v_call: TRBV3-1
cdr3_length: 15

cdr3_aa: CASSVTDNNQPQHF
j_call: TRBJ1-5
v_call: TRBV6-1
cdr3_length: 14

cdr3_aa: CSARAGGLAGRSANEQFF
j_call: TRBJ2-1
v_call: TRBV20-1
cdr3_length: 18

cdr3_aa: CASSLGPGPQNNEQFF
j_call: TRBJ2-1
v_call: TRBV3-1
cdr3_length: 16

cdr3_aa: CATSERRQSSYNEQFF
j_call: TRBJ2-1
v_call: TRBV24-1
cdr3_length: 16

cdr3_aa: CASSLALLGINEQYF
j_call: TRBJ2-7
v_call: TRBV7-2
cdr3_length: 15

cdr3_aa: CASSHSTGGFNYGYTF
j_call: TRBJ1-2
v_call: TRBV12-3/TRBV12-4
cdr3_length: 16

cdr3_aa: CASSRNTGAKTQETQYF
j_call: TRBJ2-5
v_call: TRBV12-3/TRBV12-4
cdr3_length: 17

cdr3_aa: CASMDRTYNEQFF
j_call: TRBJ2-1
v_call: TRBV7-2
cdr3_length: 13

cdr3_aa: CASSHSALVPTDTQYF
j_call: TRBJ2-3
v_call: TRBV4-1
cdr3_length: 16